The 27 T cell receptor beta chains below come from one sample, sequenced in a study of shared clonotypes between healthy human individuals. Some clones are missing from TCRdb's copy, which holds only in-frame ones; the method was immunoSEQ multiplex PCR. The sample contains roughly 2 million clones, around 96% of which appear only once. CD8 cells classed as naive were CD45RO-negative and positively selected for CCR7, excluding terminally differentiated effector memory CD45RA+ cells. The sequencing sample was made of naive CD8+ T cells sorted from blood. Receptor source: a man in his late teens or twenties in good health.

The rearrangement links TRBV7-9 to TRBJ1-1; D is ambiguous. The CDR3 extends over 14 amino acids. The germline V gene has CDR1 SEHNR and CDR2 FQNEAQ (reference sequence). The V and J ends lost 1 base and 6 bases respectively, with 12 bases between them. The CDR3 DNA sequence: TGTGCCAGCAGCTTAGTACAATCCAACGCTGAAGCTTTCTTT. Protein product: CASSLVQSNAEAFF. Full variable domain (missing parts from reference TRBV7-9 and TRBJ1-1): DTGVSQNPRHKITKRGQNVTFRCDPISEHNRLYWYRQTLGQGPEFLTYFQNEAQLEKSRLLSDRFSAERPKGSFSTLEIQRTEQGDSAMYLCASSLVQSNAEAFFGQGTRLTVV.

A note on this clone: This same CDR3 is encoded by further DNA sequences in the sample. The V call is TRBV6-5, the J call TRBJ2-7; possibly TRBD1 for D (5 bases). The CDR3 loop spans 14 amino acids. The germline V and J ends were trimmed by 0 bases and 1 base, with 7 bases remaining between them. The V gene's germline CDR1 is MNHEY and CDR2 SVGAGI. The CDR3 DNA follows: TGTGCCAGCAGTTACTCGCCAGGGTCCTACGAGCAGTACTTC. Translated: CASSYSPGSYEQYF.

This clone has a single count. The chain joins TRBV4-1 to TRBJ2-5, with 11 bases that match TRBD1. This CDR3 has 16 amino acids. The V segment lost 1 base and the J segment 5 bases; nucleotides outside the gene matches: 6. Looked up from germline, CDR1 is MGHRA and CDR2 is YSYEKL. The CDR3 here is CASSQVGTGGMETQYF. The CDR3 DNA reads as TGCGCCAGCAGCCAAGTCGGGACAGGGGGGATGGAGACCCAGTACTTC.

For the CDR3, the DNA is TGCGCCAGCAGCTTGGGGGACTACAATGAGCAGTTCTTC. Protein sequence: CASSLGDYNEQFF. The gene calls are TRBV5-1 and TRBJ2-1, with D unclear. The ends were cut back, 0 bases at V and 3 bases at J, with 4 bases in the middle. Germline V CDR1 and CDR2: SGHRS, YFSETQ. This CDR3 comprises 13 residues.

The rearrangement joins TRBV10-2 to TRBJ2-3; 13 bases align to TRBD2. Germline CDR1 reads WSHSY; CDR2 reads SAAADI. V shed 1 base, J shed 4 bases, and the junction held 5 bases outside the gene matches. This CDR3 is 17 amino acids long. For the CDR3, the DNA is TGCGCCAGCAGTGAGTTAACTAGCGGGAGGGCCGCAGATACGCAGTATTTT. Its protein product is CASSELTSGRAADTQYF.

Here the CDR3 DNA reads TGTGCCAGCAGCCCAGTAGGACAGGGGGGACCGAAGGCGTACTTC. It encodes CASSPVGQGGPKAYF. This rearrangement joins TRBV11-2 to TRBJ2-7, with 10 nucleotides matching TRBD1. Germline trimming cut 5 bases from V and 12 bases from J; bases unmatched to any gene: 16. Germline V gives CDR1 SGHAT, CDR2 FQNNGV. The CDR3 is 15 residues long.

The V and J genes are TRBV12-2 and TRBJ1-5; the table's D call, TRBD1, was not checked against the DNA. TRBV12-2 is a documented pseudogene. The CDR3 length is 15 residues. The CDR3 DNA follows: TGTGCAAGTCGCTTAGAAGGACAGGGTGGTCAGCCCCAGCATTTT. Its translation: CASRLEGQGGQPQHF.

V is TRBV10-3 and J is TRBJ1-6, with no clear D. Germline CDR1 reads ENHRY; CDR2 reads SYGVKD. This CDR3 spans 15 amino acids. V lost 4 bases and J lost 4, with 11 bases in between. Written as DNA, the CDR3 is TGTGCCATCAGTGTGGTCACCACGTATAATTCACCCCTCCACTTT. Encoded protein: CAISVVTTYNSPLHF.

This clone came up once. This rearrangement joins TRBV7-9 to TRBJ1-3; 8 bases agree with TRBD1. The V gene end was trimmed by 0 bases and the J gene end by 8 bases; junction bases not matched to a gene: 6. From germline, CDR1 is SEHNR and CDR2 FQNEAQ (reference sequence). The CDR3 loop spans 15 amino acids. The CDR3 protein is CASSLAQGALDTIYF. DNA of the CDR3: TGTGCCAGCAGCTTAGCGCAGGGGGCCTTGGACACCATATATTTT.

The chain carries TRBV9 and TRBJ2-3; 11 bases line up with TRBD2. Germline loops: CDR1 SGDLS, CDR2 YYNGEE. Trimming removed 2 bases from V and 2 bases from J; junction bases left unmatched: 4. The CDR3 runs 16 residues. The CDR3 region has the DNA TGTGCCAGCAGCGTTGGGACTAGCGGTTTCACAGATACGCAGTATTTT. Its translation: CASSVGTSGFTDTQYF.

This clone came up a few times. J is TRBJ2-5 and V is TRBV21-1; TRBD1 is the table's D call, not checked against the DNA. TRBV21-1 has pseudogene status. This CDR3 is 15 amino acids long. The CDR3 here is CASSKVGLVRETQYF. The CDR3, as DNA: TGTGCCAGCAGCAAAGTGGGGCTAGTTCGTGAGACCCAGTACTTC.

This clone came up once. The chain has TRBV2 and TRBJ2-2; a weak D match, TRBD2 (6 bases). With 1 base removed from V and 6 bases from J, the gap between germline ends came to 6 bases. The CDR3 is 13 amino acids. Germline assignment: CDR1 SNHLY and CDR2 FYNNEI. CDR3 in DNA: TGTGCCAGCAGTGAAGGGGAGGCCGGGGAGCTGTTTTTT. Translated: CASSEGEAGELFF.

This rearrangement joins TRBV11-2 to TRBJ2-3, with no clear D. Germline assignment: CDR1 SGHAT and CDR2 FQNNGV. The V end lost 4 bases, the J end lost 4 bases, and 12 bases lay between the germline ends. The CDR3 consists of 14 residues. This CDR3 reads CASSSALASDTQYF. CDR3 nucleotides: TGTGCCAGCAGCTCAGCGTTAGCCTCAGATACGCAGTATTTT.

As for this clone: Other DNA sequences in this sample translate to the same CDR3. This sequence joins TRBV2 and TRBJ1-1; tentatively, D is TRBD1 (5 bases). CDR3 length equals 13 residues. Germline-derived CDR1 and CDR2 are SNHLY and FYNNEI. Trimming removed 6 bases from V and 1 base from J, with 9 bases in between. CDR3 amino acids: CASRDTENTEAFF. The CDR3 coding sequence is TGTGCCAGCAGGGACACGGAGAACACTGAAGCTTTCTTT. Looking up the rest from reference TRBV2 and TRBJ1-1 gives the full variable domain: EPEVTQTPSHQVTQMGQEVILRCVPISNHLYFYWYRQILGQKVEFLVSFYNNEISEKSEIFDDQFSVERPDGSNFTLKIRSTKLEDSAMYFCASRDTENTEAFFGQGTRLTVV.

Of note for this clone: Additional DNA sequences in this sample encode the identical CDR3. V gene TRBV27 combines with J gene TRBJ1-2, with D perhaps TRBD1 (5 bases). Germline CDR1 reads MNHEY; CDR2 reads SMNVEV (reference sequence). The CDR3 consists of 13 residues. V gave up 2 bases and J gave up 5 bases, with 9 bases separating them. Here the CDR3 reads CASSLQGPYGYTF. The DNA of the CDR3 is TGTGCCAGCAGTTTACAGGGCCCGTATGGCTACACCTTC.

The V call is TRBV28, the J call TRBJ1-1, with D maybe TRBD1 (6 bases). The CDR3 loop spans 14 amino acids. Germline values: CDR1 MDHEN, CDR2 SYDVKM. Trimming left V 6 bases short and J 1 base short, with 12 bases between. CDR3 nucleotides: TGTGCCAGCAGCAGGGACAAGACGAACACTGAAGCTTTCTTT. Protein sequence: CASSRDKTNTEAFF.

The chain has TRBV6-5 and TRBJ1-6; D unresolved. The V gene's germline CDR1 is MNHEY and CDR2 SVGAGI. The CDR3 runs 15 residues. V shed 3 bases and J shed 7 bases, with 13 bases lying between them. CDR3 protein: CASSYADLGNSPLHF. CDR3 bases: TGTGCCAGCAGTTATGCTGACCTCGGGAATTCACCCCTCCACTTT.

A word on this clone: Sequence at one end of the junction differs from germline and may be a read error. V usage is TRBV11-2 and J usage is TRBJ1-1; D is uncertain. Germline V CDR1 and CDR2: SGHAT, FQNNGV. This CDR3 is 11 amino acids long. CDR3 amino acids: CASSLNSEAFF. CDR3 bases: TGTGCCAGCAGCTTGAACTCTGAAGCTTTCTTT.

This rearrangement joins TRBV6-6 to TRBJ2-1; 11 positions agree with TRBD2. This CDR3 contains 16 residues. Germline assignment: CDR1 MNHNY and CDR2 SVGAGI (reference sequence). V was clipped by 5 bases and J by 7 bases; unmatched bases: 10. The CDR3 protein is CASSQLAGVLVNEQFF. The CDR3 DNA is TGTGCCAGCAGTCAACTAGCGGGGGTATTAGTGAATGAGCAGTTCTTC.

This rearrangement joins TRBV6-5 to TRBJ2-2; 8 nucleotides agree with TRBD2. The V segment lost 0 bases and the J segment 6 bases; nucleotides outside the gene matches: 3. This CDR3 contains 15 residues. Germline loops: CDR1 MNHEY, CDR2 SVGAGI. The CDR3 reads CASSYSGGVAGELFF. CDR3 nucleotide sequence: TGTGCCAGCAGTTACTCCGGGGGGGTGGCCGGGGAGCTGTTTTTT.

A note on this clone: The sample carries other DNA sequences with the same CDR3. The genes are TRBV6-6 and TRBJ1-5, with D tentatively TRBD1 (5 bases). V lost 6 bases, J lost 0 bases, and 12 bases lay in between. Germline V gene data show CDR1 as MNHNY and CDR2 as SVGAGI (reference sequence). This CDR3 has 15 amino acids. CDR3 nucleotide sequence: TGTGCCAGCAGCCTAGGGGTTTATAGCAATCAGCCCCAGCATTTT. Translation: CASSLGVYSNQPQHF.

Comments on this clone: The same CDR3 arises from other DNA sequences in this sample as well. The chain joins TRBV19 to TRBJ2-7; the D gene could be TRBD1 or TRBD2 (6 bases each). The CDR3 is 13 residues long. With 5 bases removed from V and 4 bases from J, the gap between germline ends came to 12 bases. Germline V gene lookup returns CDR1 LNHDA and CDR2 SQIVND (reference sequence). CDR3 bases: TGTGCCAGTAGTGCGGGACAACAGTACGAGCAGTACTTC. Translated: CASSAGQQYEQYF. Full variable domain (missing parts from reference TRBV19 and TRBJ2-7): DGGITQSPKYLFRKEGQNVTLSCEQNLNHDAMYWYRQDPGQGLRLIYYSQIVNDFQKGDIAEGYSVSREKKESFPLTVTSAQKNPTAFYLCASSAGQQYEQYFGPGTRLTVT.

CDR3 sequence: CAISEPGGGYNEQFF. DNA for the CDR3: TGTGCCATCAGTGAACCCGGGGGCGGATACAATGAGCAGTTCTTC. The chain joins TRBV10-3 to TRBJ2-1; either TRBD1 or TRBD2 may supply D (6 bases each). The CDR3 length is 15 residues. V dropped 3 bases and J dropped 4 bases, with 13 bases sitting between them. Germline V gene sequence: CDR1 ENHRY, CDR2 SYGVKD.

The V and J genes are TRBV25-1 and TRBJ1-1, with 9 bases lining up with TRBD1. The CDR3 spans 15 residues. Germline V CDR1 and CDR2: MGHDK, SYGVNS. The junction had 4 bases not matched to a gene; V was cut back by 2 bases and J by 3 bases. The CDR3 sequence: CASSEPRTGDTEAFF. The CDR3 DNA sequence: TGTGCCAGCAGTGAACCTAGGACAGGGGACACTGAAGCTTTCTTT.

The chain links TRBV9 to TRBJ2-2; 7 bases are a match to TRBD1. V lost 3 bases to trimming and J lost 2 bases; unmatched junction nucleotides: 7. The V gene's germline CDR1 is SGDLS and CDR2 YYNGEE. The CDR3 sequence is 16 residues long. This CDR3 is CASSAWTGLNTGELFF. The CDR3 DNA sequence: TGTGCCAGCAGCGCCTGGACAGGCCTTAACACCGGGGAGCTGTTTTTT. Full variable domain (outside the CDR3, taken from reference TRBV9 and TRBJ2-2): DSGVTQTPKHLITATGQRVTLRCSPRSGDLSVYWYQQSLDQGLQFLIQYYNGEERAKGNILERFSAQQFPDLHSELNLSSLELGDSALYFCASSAWTGLNTGELFFGEGSRLTVL.

This clone appeared a single time. The CDR3, as DNA: TGTGCCAGCAGCCCTAGCGGGACAGGGTTCGAGCAGTACTTC. This gives the protein CASSPSGTGFEQYF. This chain joins TRBV2 and TRBJ2-7; either TRBD1 or TRBD2 may fit D (9 bases each). CDR3 length: 14 residues. Trimming pared 6 bases from V and 6 bases from J, leaving 18 bases between. The germline CDR1 and CDR2 sequences are SNHLY and FYNNEI.

This chain joins TRBV5-6 and TRBJ1-6; possibly TRBD1 for D (5 bases). V was cut by 4 bases and J by 5 bases, with 7 bases left in between. The CDR3 consists of 13 residues. The germline gives CDR1 SGHDT, CDR2 YYEEEE. The CDR3 DNA sequence: TGTGCCAGCAGCGGGGGGGATAATTCACCCCTCCACTTT. Translated: CASSGGDNSPLHF.